These 28 T cell receptor beta chains were all obtained from the same sample, sequenced in a study of vaccination and CD4 T cells after COVID-19 (dated by TCRdb to 2021 to 2024). Library preparation was by PCR. The data were produced on an Illumina iSeq 100. DNA from cultured CD4+ T cells underwent TCR sequencing with the Oncomine TCR Beta short-read assay at the Johns Hopkins FTIC core. Using fastp at Q25 and MiXCR, TCRdb reprocessed the public reads and kept productive beta chains. Identical CDR3 proteins give one entry, which carries the most common genes and DNA. The sample contains 15,000 to 25,000 distinct CDR3 sequences, around 50% of them found a single time. About 8.2% of the sample is taken by the ten largest. In the paper's terms, the treatment or condition label means: roughly 11-day PBMC culture with coronavirus spike peptide pools or control peptides (ViraFEST assay). Their target antigens are unknown.

The material sequenced was CD4+ T cells from blood, cultured in vitro. The receptors originated from a human donor who had recovered from COVID-19.

V is TRBV29-1 and J is TRBJ2-7; D is tentatively TRBD1 or TRBD2 (5 bases each). Trimming left V 7 bases short and J 0 bases short, with 13 bases between. CDR3 length: 13 residues. Germline CDR1 is SQVTM and CDR2 is ANQGSEA. The CDR3 bases are TGCAGCGCCGAGGGGCAGGGCTCCTACGAGCAGTACTTC. It translates to CSAEGQGSYEQYF.

The chain is built from TRBV12-3 or TRBV12-4 and TRBJ1-5, with D unresolved. This CDR3 is built from 14 residues. V lost 7 bases and J lost 4, with 14 bases in between. The CDR3 DNA sequence: TGTGCCAGCACCTCCCCCCTACTGAATCAGCCCCAGCATTTT. Translated, it gives CASTSPLLNQPQHF.

The chain joins TRBV20-1 to TRBJ2-2; 12 bases fit TRBD2. J gave up 5 bases and V 0 bases, and 10 bases lay outside the gene matches. The CDR3 loop spans 18 amino acids. CDR1 and CDR2 from the germline V gene are DFQATT and SNEGSKA (reference sequence). The CDR3 region is CSARDRLAGGPGTGELFF. CDR3 sequence (DNA): TGCAGTGCTAGAGATAGGCTAGCGGGGGGGCCAGGGACCGGGGAGCTGTTTTTT.

In its sample, this clonotype was seen a few times. The chain has TRBV7-2 and TRBJ1-1; no clear D. CDR3 length equals 15 residues. Trimming removed 6 bases at V and 1 base at J, with 15 bases between. The germline gives CDR1 SGHTA, CDR2 FQGNSA. CDR3 in amino acids: CASSEEAGGNTEAFF. In DNA form, the CDR3 reads TGTGCCAGCAGTGAAGAAGCCGGAGGGAACACTGAAGCTTTCTTT.

The DNA for the CDR3 is TGTGCCAGCAGCTTACTTCGGACCCCCTACGAGCAGTACTTC. Translation: CASSLLRTPYEQYF. The J gene is TRBJ2-7, the V gene TRBV7-9, with unresolved D. V was cut by 2 bases and J by 2 bases, with 10 bases left in between. Germline CDR1 is SEHNR and CDR2 is FQNEAQ (reference sequence). This CDR3 comprises 14 residues.

This clonotype has more than one count but fewer than ten. V usage is TRBV6-1 and J usage is TRBJ2-5; 8 positions match TRBD2. Germline-derived CDR1 and CDR2 are MNHNS and SASEGT. Unmatched junction bases numbered 2, after V lost 4 bases and J lost 1 base. The CDR3 is made up of 14 amino acids. Here the CDR3 reads CASSGLAIQETQYF. The CDR3 DNA reads as TGTGCCAGCAGTGGACTAGCGATCCAAGAGACCCAGTACTTC.

The chain employs TRBV6-1 and TRBJ2-7, with D possibly TRBD2 on 6 matching bases. This CDR3 spans 15 amino acids. The germline V and J ends were trimmed by 10 bases and 6 bases, with 25 bases remaining between them. Per the germline V gene, CDR1 is MNHNS and CDR2 is SASEGT. DNA of the CDR3: TGTGCCATCAGGCCCCCGGAGGGGAGGTTGGTCGAGCAGTACTTC. This gives the protein CAIRPPEGRLVEQYF.

The table lists this clonotype with a few counts. The chain has TRBV6-1 and TRBJ1-1, with 8 bases identical to TRBD1. The junction had 18 bases not matched to a gene; V was cut back by 8 bases and J by 4 bases. The CDR3 totals 17 residues. Germline CDR1 is MNHNS and CDR2 is SASEGT. The CDR3 protein is CASHSHSTGEGGTEAFF. CDR3 coding DNA: TGTGCCAGCCATAGCCATTCGACAGGGGAAGGGGGCACTGAAGCTTTCTTT.

V and J are TRBV30 and TRBJ1-1; TRBD1 is a possible D gene (6 bases). The CDR3 runs to 12 residues. In germline, CDR1 is GTSNPN, CDR2 SVGIG (reference sequence). With 2 bases removed from V and 5 bases from J, the gap between germline ends came to 9 bases. The CDR3 DNA sequence: TGTGCCTGGAGTACAGGGTGGACTGAAGCTTTCTTT. Protein sequence: CAWSTGWTEAFF.

The J gene is TRBJ2-2, the V gene TRBV24-1, with D perhaps TRBD2 (6 bases). CDR1 is KGHDR and CDR2 is SFDVKD in the germline V gene. V lost 4 bases to trimming and J lost 7 bases, with 12 bases between them. The CDR3 sequence is 14 residues long. CDR3 loop: CATSDTLGGGELFF. The CDR3 region has the DNA TGTGCCACCAGTGACACCCTGGGGGGCGGGGAGCTGTTTTTT.

Only a few counts were recorded for this clonotype. The rearrangement joins TRBV7-9 to TRBJ2-3, with no clear D. Trimming shortened V by 1 base and J by 2 bases, and 10 bases separated the two germline ends. CDR1 and CDR2 from the germline V gene are SEHNR and FQNEAQ (reference sequence). The CDR3 runs 15 residues. The DNA of the CDR3 is TGTGCCAGCAGCTTAGGTGGCCGAAACACAGATACGCAGTATTTT. Amino acids: CASSLGGRNTDTQYF. The full variable domain, in which reference TRBV7-9 and TRBJ2-3 provide the parts outside the CDR3, is DTGVSQNPRHKITKRGQNVTFRCDPISEHNRLYWYRQTLGQGPEFLTYFQNEAQLEKSRLLSDRFSAERPKGSFSTLEIQRTEQGDSAMYLCASSLGGRNTDTQYFGPGTRLTVL.

This chain uses TRBV6-1 with TRBJ1-6; D uncertain. The ends were cut back, 3 bases at V and 6 bases at J, with 12 bases in the middle. The CDR3 spans 15 residues. Per germline, CDR1 MNHNS and CDR2 SASEGT. The CDR3 sequence: CASSDRGRVNSPLHF. CDR3 DNA: TGTGCCAGCAGTGATCGTGGGAGGGTTAATTCACCCCTCCACTTT.

The chain has TRBV5-1 and TRBJ2-3, with 9 bases aligning to TRBD1. After removal of 0 bases from V and 4 bases from J, the junction contained 9 bases not matched to a gene. Germline loops: CDR1 SGHRS, CDR2 YFSETQ. The CDR3 is 17 residues long. This chain's CDR3 is CASSLALGTGGADTQYF. The CDR3 DNA reads TGCGCCAGCAGCTTGGCCTTGGGAACAGGGGGCGCAGATACGCAGTATTTT.

This chain uses TRBV6-1 with TRBJ2-2, with D hard to call. CDR1 MNHNS and CDR2 SASEGT come from the germline V gene. Trimming took off 7 bases at V and 3 bases at J, with 12 bases between the two ends. This CDR3 is built from 14 residues. CDR3: CASNLGSYTGELFF. The CDR3 DNA reads TGTGCCAGCAATCTAGGGTCTTACACCGGGGAGCTGTTTTTT.

In this sample, this clonotype turned up a few times. The chain couples TRBV20-1 to TRBJ1-4; D gene uncertain. In germline, CDR1 is DFQATT, CDR2 SNEGSKA (reference sequence). The germline V and J ends were trimmed by 2 bases and 0 bases, with 4 bases remaining between them. The CDR3 consists of 13 residues. CDR3 region: CSARSPTNEKLFF. The CDR3 DNA is TGCAGTGCTAGAAGTCCAACTAATGAAAAACTGTTTTTT.

This clonotype is categorized as medium-sized (0.01 to 0.1%). The chain couples TRBV12-3 or TRBV12-4 to TRBJ1-5; 10 bases are shared with TRBD1. The CDR3 spans 21 residues. The trim removed 3 bases at V and 7 bases at J, leaving 24 bases unmatched. The CDR3: CASSFRSPLRDRGMYGQPQHF. CDR3 nucleotide sequence: TGTGCCAGCAGTTTCCGGTCTCCCCTCCGGGACAGGGGTATGTACGGGCAGCCCCAGCATTTT.

This rearrangement joins TRBV27 to TRBJ1-3; the match to TRBD1 covers 11 bases. Trimming took 3 bases from V and 8 from J; bases not matched to a gene: 6. Germline V gene data show CDR1 as MNHEY and CDR2 as SMNVEV (reference sequence). This CDR3 is 15 amino acids long. The CDR3 reads CASSFKGQGGDTIYF. The CDR3 DNA sequence: TGTGCCAGCAGTTTCAAGGGACAGGGGGGAGACACCATATATTTT.

This clonotype has only a few counts. This chain links TRBV20-1 with TRBJ2-5; D is unclear. Germline-derived CDR1 and CDR2 are DFQATT and SNEGSKA (reference sequence). The CDR3 sequence is 11 residues long. In DNA form, the CDR3 reads TGCGGAACCGGGCTGCAAGAGACCCAGTACTTC. Protein product: CGTGLQETQYF.

This chain connects TRBV12-3 or TRBV12-4 to TRBJ2-3, with TRBD2 matching over 8 bases. The CDR3 is 16 amino acids. The V segment lost 7 bases and the J segment 5 bases; nucleotides outside the gene matches: 14. The CDR3 nucleotides are TGTGCCAGCACCTCCGGAGGCGGGAGCGGGAGAGATACGCAGTATTTT. Protein sequence: CASTSGGGSGRDTQYF.

This chain links TRBV29-1 with TRBJ2-7, with a weak D call TRBD2 (5 bases). This CDR3 has 14 amino acids. V was pared by 0 bases and J by 5 bases, with 14 bases between. Per the germline V gene, CDR1 is SQVTM and CDR2 is ANQGSEA. The CDR3 region is CSVEDLRGRNEQYF. In DNA form, the CDR3 reads TGCAGCGTTGAAGATCTTAGAGGGCGGAACGAGCAGTACTTC.

This clonotype was detected only a few times. The V gene is TRBV6-1, the J gene TRBJ1-1, with no clear D. From germline, CDR1 is MNHNS and CDR2 SASEGT. CDR3 length equals 17 residues. The V end lost 2 bases, the J end lost 1 base, and 17 bases lay between the germline ends. The CDR3 loop reads CASSEQVRNSWNTEAFF. As DNA, the CDR3 is TGTGCCAGCAGTGAACAGGTTAGGAACAGTTGGAACACTGAAGCTTTCTTT.

In this sample, this clonotype turned up a few times. The chain joins TRBV24-1 to TRBJ1-5; 12 nucleotides agree with TRBD1. CDR1 and CDR2 from the germline V gene are KGHDR and SFDVKD. The CDR3 is 16 residues long. Germline trimming cut 12 bases from V and 7 bases from J; bases unmatched to any gene: 15. The CDR3 DNA sequence: TGTGCCGAACCATCCGGGACAGGGGGCGCGGAGCAGCCCCAGCATTTT. The encoded protein is CAEPSGTGGAEQPQHF.

The chain combines TRBV6-2 or TRBV6-3 with TRBJ1-5; TRBD1 is a possible D gene (5 bases). V was clipped by 5 bases and J by 5 bases, with 22 bases between them. Germline CDR1 and CDR2: MNHEY and SVGEGT. CDR3 length equals 17 residues. CDR3: CASSRKLTDDRYQPQHF. The CDR3 nucleotides are TGTGCCAGCAGTCGAAAATTAACCGACGACAGATATCAGCCCCAGCATTTT.

This clonotype was seen more than once but under ten times. The V and J genes are TRBV19 and TRBJ2-2; D is perhaps TRBD1 (6 bases). The CDR3 covers 17 residues. Germline CDR1 reads LNHDA; CDR2 reads SQIVND (reference sequence). The germline V and J ends were trimmed by 4 bases and 3 bases, with 18 bases remaining between them. The CDR3 nucleotides are TGTGCCAGTAGTACAAATTCCTGGGGGCCGGACACCGGGGAGCTGTTTTTT. Protein: CASSTNSWGPDTGELFF.

The gene calls are TRBV15 and TRBJ1-1; D possibly corresponds to TRBD1 (5 bases). This CDR3 comprises 16 residues. Germline V gene lookup returns CDR1 LNHNV and CDR2 YYDKDF (reference sequence). The V end lost 0 bases, the J end lost 4 bases, and 15 bases lay between the germline ends. The CDR3 here is CATSRDLAGQGTEAFF. In DNA form, the CDR3 reads TGTGCCACCAGCAGAGATCTGGCAGGGCAGGGCACTGAAGCTTTCTTT.

This sequence joins TRBV20-1 and TRBJ2-2; D possibly uses TRBD1 or TRBD2 (5 bases each). CDR3 size: 12 residues. Germline V gene sequence: CDR1 DFQATT, CDR2 SNEGSKA (reference sequence). Trimming removed 6 bases from V and 0 bases from J, with 5 bases in between. This CDR3 reads CSAGANTGELFF. As DNA, the CDR3 is TGCAGTGCGGGGGCGAACACCGGGGAGCTGTTTTTT.

As concerns this clonotype: The conserved closing phenylalanine or tryptophan is absent in this CDR3, likely reflecting a read error. The chain is built from TRBV12-3 or TRBV12-4 and TRBJ1-1, with D tentatively TRBD1 (5 bases). Trimming shortened V by 4 bases and J by 7 bases, and 13 bases separated the two germline ends. CDR3 length: 13 amino acids. The CDR3 region is CASSSGTRDEAFS. In nucleotides, the CDR3 is TGTGCCAGCAGTTCCGGGACGCGGGATGAAGCTTTCTCT.

V gene TRBV30 combines with J gene TRBJ1-2; tentative D call: TRBD1 (6 bases). The CDR3 runs to 15 residues. Germline CDR1 and CDR2: GTSNPN and SVGIG (reference sequence). Trimming took off 3 bases at V and 2 bases at J, with 16 bases between the two ends. Here the CDR3 DNA reads TGTGCCTGGAGGGAAAGTCTGGGGGCCAACTATGGCTACACCTTC. Its protein is CAWRESLGANYGYTF.